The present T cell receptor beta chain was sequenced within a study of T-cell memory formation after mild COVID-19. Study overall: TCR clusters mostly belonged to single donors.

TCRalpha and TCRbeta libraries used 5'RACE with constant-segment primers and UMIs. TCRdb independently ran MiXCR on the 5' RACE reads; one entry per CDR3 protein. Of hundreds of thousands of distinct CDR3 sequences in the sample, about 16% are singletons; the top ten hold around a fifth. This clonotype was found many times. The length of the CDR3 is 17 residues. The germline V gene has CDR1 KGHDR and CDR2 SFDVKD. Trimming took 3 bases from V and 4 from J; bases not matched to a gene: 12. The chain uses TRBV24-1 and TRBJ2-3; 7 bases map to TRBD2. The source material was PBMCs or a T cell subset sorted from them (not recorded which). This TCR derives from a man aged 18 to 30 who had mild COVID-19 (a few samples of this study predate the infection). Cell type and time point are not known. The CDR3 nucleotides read TGTGCCACCAGTGATCCACTAGCGCTCGTTGGAGCAGATACGCAGTATTTT. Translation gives CATSDPLALVGADTQYF.